Listed below are T cell receptor beta chains from one sample, sequenced in a study of blood T cell repertoires in COVID-19. Sequencing was performed with immunoSEQ multiplex PCR; in TCRdb, only in-frame clones are kept and a portion is missing. The table has tens of thousands of clones, more than 70% seen once. Sequenced sample: peripheral blood. These receptors originate from a woman aged 70-85 years with acute or convalescent COVID-19. Each CDR3 is given with its conserved first and last residue. D genes are given only for firm matches. Clone size is given for some rows only: seen once, a few or many times, or a class if the clone is expanded.

cdr3_aa | cdr3_nt | d_call | j_call | v_call | clone_size
CASSEAGRPANQPQHF | TGTGCCAGCAGTGAGGCGGGACGGCCTGCGAATCAGCCCCAGCATTTT | . | TRBJ1-5 | TRBV6-1 | .
CAISESSPELFF | TGTGCCATCAGTGAATCATCCCCGGAGCTGTTTTTT | . | TRBJ2-2 | TRBV10-3 | .
CATGTPSGNTIYF | TGTGCCACCGGGACACCCTCTGGAAACACCATATATTTT | . | TRBJ1-3 | TRBV6-5 | .
CASSVAGNTEAFF | TGTGCCAGCAGTGTAGCCGGGAACACTGAAGCTTTCTTT | . | TRBJ1-1 | TRBV25-1 | .
CASSPLAQGYGNTIYF | TGTGCCAGCAGCCCCTTGGCACAGGGATATGGAAACACCATATATTTT | . | TRBJ1-3 | TRBV3-1/TRBV3-2 | few
CASSSHVGQSNTEAFF | TGTGCCAGCAGCTCACACGTAGGACAGTCGAACACTGAAGCTTTCTTT | . | TRBJ1-1 | TRBV7-6 | .
CASSLRGSAGELFF | TGTGCCAGCAGCTTGAGGGGTTCGGCCGGGGAGCTGTTTTTT | . | TRBJ2-2 | TRBV5-5 | once
CATSDPPGQGSSGNTIYF | TGTGCCACCAGTGACCCACCGGGACAGGGAAGCTCTGGAAACACCATATATTTT | TRBD1 | TRBJ1-3 | TRBV24-1 | .
CASSETTGVNSPLHF | TGTGCCAGCTCCGAAACCACAGGCGTTAATTCACCCCTCCACTTT | . | TRBJ1-6 | TRBV18 | .
CASSPGLAVTDTQYF | TGTGCCAGCAGTCCGGGACTAGCGGTCACAGATACGCAGTATTTT | TRBD2 | TRBJ2-3 | TRBV7-7 | .
CASSYRGLASYNEQFF | TGTGCCAGCAGTTACCGAGGACTAGCGTCCTACAATGAGCAGTTCTTC | TRBD2 | TRBJ2-1 | TRBV27 | once
CASTGGAPGTGRYNEQFF | TGTGCCAGCACGGGGGGCGCGCCAGGGACCGGACGCTACAATGAGCAGTTCTTC | . | TRBJ2-1 | TRBV21-1 | .
CASSGQGARDTQYF | TGTGCCAGCAGCGGACAGGGGGCTAGGGATACGCAGTATTTT | TRBD1 | TRBJ2-3 | TRBV7-9 | .
CASSSMASRAQYF | TGTGCCAGCAGTTCTATGGCCTCACGGGCGCAGTATTTT | . | TRBJ2-3 | TRBV6-2/TRBV6-3 | .
CASSSHRETQYF | TGTGCCAGCAGCTCCCACAGGGAGACCCAGTACTTC | . | TRBJ2-5 | TRBV11-2 | .
CASKLLQNTEAFF | TGTGCCAGCAAACTTCTTCAGAACACTGAAGCTTTCTTT | . | TRBJ1-1 | TRBV28 | .